This record covers a single TCR beta chain. The source of the sample is a study of OX40 agonist ivuxolimab in advanced cancers. Overall study: The patients received ivuxolimab by intravenous route every 2 weeks at 0.01 to 10 mg/kg.

Measured with immunoSEQ multiplex PCR; TCRdb has only the in-frame clones, and not every one. This table holds more than 60,000 clones, about 85% found once. The V gene lost 4 bases and the J gene lost 0 bases, with 10 bases spanning the gap. Germline CDR1 and CDR2: SGHKS and YYEKEE (reference sequence). This CDR3 comprises 15 residues. The V and J genes are TRBV5-5 and TRBJ2-2, with D maybe TRBD1 (5 bases). Sequences were derived from CD4+ or CD8+ T cells sorted from blood, sampled in a trial of the OX40 agonist ivuxolimab. This receptor was taken from an adult with an advanced solid tumor such as melanoma, head and neck, liver or kidney cancer. In DNA, the CDR3 is TGTGCCAGCAGCCCACAAGGGGCGAACACCGGGGAGCTGTTTTTT. Its protein is CASSPQGANTGELFF.